The present TCR beta chain was sequenced within a study of T-cell memory formation after mild COVID-19. General study findings and limits: Among CD4+ contracting clones, most were CM and EM, and CD8+ ones EMRA.

This CDR3 spans 13 amino acids. V lost 1 base, J lost 6 bases, and 9 bases lay in between. In the case of this clonotype: What it recognizes is unknown.

MiXCR, run by TCRdb on the 5' RACE reads, gives a single entry per CDR3 protein. The sample holds 300,000 to 350,000 distinct CDR3 sequences, 13% to 15% seen once. The sample comprised PBMCs or a T cell subset sorted from them (not recorded which). The V call is TRBV12-3 or TRBV12-4, the J call TRBJ1-1, with D possibly TRBD1 on 6 matching bases. The clonotype comes from a man between 18 and 29 years old who had mild COVID-19 (a few samples of this study predate the infection). Cell type and time point are not known. The DNA for the CDR3 is TGTGCCAGCAGTTTAGACAGGGCGGCTGAAGCTTTCTTT. This codes for CASSLDRAAEAFF.